Here is one TCR beta chain with its context. In its sample, this clonotype was seen a few times. Which antigen it targets is not known. Per-nucleotide qualities are absent, and no much larger clonotype sits a single base away. PBMCs were isolated by Ficoll-Paque density gradient centrifugation. The sequencer listed for this sample is Illumina NovaSeq 6000. TCRalpha and TCRbeta cDNA libraries were built by 5'RACE with constant-segment primers, adding sample barcodes and unique molecular identifiers. Trizol reagent was used to extract RNA from every sample. Libraries were amplified in two PCR steps, with a second sample barcode and Illumina TruSeq adapters added in the second step. Sequencing of the libraries was done on an Illumina NovaSeq, producing 2 x 150 bp paired-end reads. The paper's data handling went like this. The reads were demultiplexed and collapsed into UMI-guided consensus sequences using migec v1.2.7. Using mixcr v2.1.11, UMI consensuses were aligned to TRA and TRB V and J templates and then assembled into clonotypes. A clonotype was counted as expanded or contracted only if both edgeR and NoisET called the change significant, with noise models trained on biological replicates. For edgeR calls, a false discovery rate-adjusted p below 0.01 and a log2 fold-change threshold of 1 were applied. As an exploratory analysis of dynamics, max-normalized trajectories of the 1000 most abundant clonotypes were examined by PCA with hierarchical clustering. The CD4 or CD8 phenotype of responding clones was assigned using the separately sequenced CD4+ and CD8+ repertoires. Using fastp at Q25 and MiXCR, TCRdb reprocessed the public reads and kept productive beta chains. For every CDR3 protein sequence, its rows merge into one entry that carries the most common genes and DNA. In this record, the V and J calls reflect TCRdb's handling and not the investigators' own analysis. The sample contains around 300,000 distinct CDR3 sequences, about a sixth of them found a single time. The leading ten clones occupy under 30% of the sample.

The data belong to a study of T-cell memory formation after mild COVID-19 (dated by TCRdb to about 2021). About the full investigation: Most TCR sequence clusters were specific to one of the two donors. In a couple of donors, T-cell clones that expanded and contracted after mild COVID-19 were followed by sequencing TCRalpha and TCRbeta repertoires longitudinally. The cohort comprised two young, previously healthy adult volunteers, one female and one male.

The CDR3 runs 16 residues from the cysteine to the phenylalanine. Only the CDR3 part of the read is kept: 48 bases, read in frame from the first base. The germline ends are 15 bases apart after V is trimmed by 0 bases and J by 6 bases. CDR1 and CDR2 were assigned from the germline V gene as KGHDR and SFDVKD. Broader findings and caveats from the paper: Some responding clones were detected in pre-infection memory, suggesting pre-existing cross-reactive memory T cells joined the SARS-CoV-2 response. The study included only a couple of mild cases, and larger cohorts that include severe cases with pre-infection samples were judged to be necessary. Clones that contracted from day 15 to 85 showed balanced CD4/CD8 phenotypes, whereas a second wave of clones that expanded from day 15 to 37 leaned towards CD4+. Contracting CD4+ clones were found mainly in CM and EM memory subsets, while CD8+ clones were enriched in EMRA. SARS-CoV-2 specificity was not confirmed for the second-wave clones peaking on day 37.

This chain is built from TRBV24-1 and TRBJ2-3; TRBD2 might be the D gene, on 6 matching bases. Sample: PBMCs or a T cell subset sorted from them (not recorded which). The origin of this receptor is a man between 18 and 35 years old who had mild COVID-19 (a few samples of this study predate the infection). The sample titles of this study are shuffled in the database, so cell type and time point are left out; the donor was told from shared clones. This receptor has the CDR3 CATSDLKGVGTDTQYF. The sequence in DNA is TGTGCCACCAGTGATTTGAAAGGGGTAGGGACTGATACGCAGTATTTT.